This T cell receptor beta chain was recovered during a study of blood T cell repertoires in COVID-19. Study in general: Spain, Italy and the United States supplied samples that represented acute and convalescent COVID-19. Sample material is recorded as cDNA or gDNA derived from T cells, B-cell-depleted T cells, or PBMCs.

Original handling: Reference gene primers were amplified, and this amplification served to estimate nucleated cell counts. The table came from immunoSEQ multiplex PCR; TCRdb's copy has only in-frame clones and leaves some out. V, J and clone size are those of that table, while D and trimming were read from the DNA. This sample has 98,000 or so clones; roughly nine tenths occur once, and the top ten carry 6%. The J segment lost 7 bases and the V segment lost 3 bases, leaving 5 bases of the junction unmatched. CDR3 size: 14 residues. The germline V gene has CDR1 SNHLY and CDR2 FYNNEI. This receptor was obtained from a human donor in a cohort sampled during active COVID-19. The chain uses TRBV2 and TRBJ2-2, with 7 bases matching TRBD2. Sequencing used peripheral blood. The CDR3 sequence: CASSDWGGNGELFF. The CDR3 coding sequence is TGTGCCAGCAGTGATTGGGGGGGGAACGGGGAGCTGTTTTTT.